Shown below are 8 T cell receptor beta chains from a single sample sequenced in a study of blood T cell repertoires in COVID-19. TCRdb keeps only in-frame clones here, not all; method: immunoSEQ multiplex PCR. This sample has more than 150,000 clones; about 95% occur once, and the top ten carry 0.76%. The specimen sequenced was peripheral blood. These receptors were taken from a man aged 25 to 45 with COVID-19, enrolled during active disease.

The chain carries TRBV6-5 and TRBJ1-2, with 10 bases matching TRBD1. The J segment lost 6 bases and the V segment lost 7 bases, leaving 5 bases of the junction unmatched. Germline CDR1 MNHEY, CDR2 SVGAGI. This CDR3 comprises 13 residues. This CDR3 reads CASNTGTGDGYTF. In DNA, the CDR3 is TGTGCCAGCAACACTGGGACAGGGGATGGCTACACCTTC.

The J gene is TRBJ1-1, the V gene TRBV29-1; D is possibly TRBD1 (6 bases). The V end lost 5 bases, the J end lost 0 bases, and 13 bases lay between the germline ends. The CDR3 consists of 14 residues. The germline V gene encodes CDR1 SQVTM and CDR2 ANQGSEA. CDR3 protein: CSVILQGLNTEAFF. The CDR3 bases are TGCAGCGTTATACTACAGGGATTGAACACTGAAGCTTTCTTT.

The rearrangement joins TRBV5-4 to TRBJ1-4; D unresolved. Per germline, CDR1 SGHNT and CDR2 YYREEE (reference sequence). The V and J ends lost 4 bases and 8 bases respectively, with 9 bases between them. CDR3 length equals 12 residues. CDR3: CASSPGGEKLFF. The CDR3 DNA sequence: TGTGCCAGCAGCCCTGGAGGGGAAAAACTGTTTTTT.

This rearrangement joins TRBV5-5 to TRBJ1-2; no firm D call. V lost 0 bases and J lost 5, with 11 bases in between. The CDR3 runs to 14 residues. Looked up from germline, CDR1 is SGHKS and CDR2 is YYEKEE (reference sequence). CDR3 in amino acids: CASSLVQAPYGYTF. CDR3 bases: TGTGCCAGCAGCTTGGTTCAGGCACCTTATGGCTACACCTTC.

V and J are TRBV19 and TRBJ1-2; no firm D call. The CDR3 is 15 residues long. V lost 4 bases, J lost 1 base, and 13 bases lay in between. CDR1 and CDR2 (germline): LNHDA, SQIVND (reference sequence). In DNA form, the CDR3 reads TGTGCCAGTAGTACGCCAAGTAGCTTTAACTATGGCTACACCTTC. Translating it yields CASSTPSSFNYGYTF.

The V call is TRBV19, the J call TRBJ1-1, with 9 positions matching TRBD1. The CDR3 is 13 amino acids. Germline CDR1 and CDR2: LNHDA and SQIVND (reference sequence). V shed 6 bases, J shed 3 bases, and the junction held 2 bases outside the gene matches. For the CDR3, the DNA is TGTGCCAGTAGACGACAGGGGGACACTGAAGCTTTCTTT. Protein sequence: CASRRQGDTEAFF.

The genes are TRBV9 and TRBJ1-2, with TRBD1 matching over 7 bases. V trimming: 4 bases; J trimming: 6 bases; junction bases outside the gene matches: 15. Germline loops: CDR1 SGDLS, CDR2 YYNGEE. This CDR3 comprises 16 residues. The CDR3 protein is CASSLLRAGGEDGYTF. The CDR3 bases are TGTGCCAGCAGCCTCCTAAGGGCAGGGGGAGAGGATGGCTACACCTTC.

The chain carries TRBV4-2 and TRBJ1-1; weak D call: TRBD1 (5 bases). The V gene's germline CDR1 is LGHNA and CDR2 YNFKEQ. Trimming stripped 4 bases from V and 3 bases from J, with 15 bases between. The CDR3 loop spans 15 amino acids. The DNA for the CDR3 is TGTGCCAGCAGCCCAAACCTCGGGGGTTACACTGAAGCTTTCTTT. Amino acids: CASSPNLGGYTEAFF.